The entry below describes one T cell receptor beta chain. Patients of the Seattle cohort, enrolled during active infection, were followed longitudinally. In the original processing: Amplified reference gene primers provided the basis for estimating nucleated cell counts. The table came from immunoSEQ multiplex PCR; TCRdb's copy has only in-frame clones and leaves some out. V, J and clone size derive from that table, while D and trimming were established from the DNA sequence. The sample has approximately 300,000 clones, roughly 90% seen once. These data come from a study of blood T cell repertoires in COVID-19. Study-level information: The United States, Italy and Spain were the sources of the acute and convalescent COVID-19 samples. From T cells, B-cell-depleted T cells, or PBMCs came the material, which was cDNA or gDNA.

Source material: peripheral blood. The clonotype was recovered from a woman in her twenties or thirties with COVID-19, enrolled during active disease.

The CDR3 sequence is CASSYGRDSSGNTIYF. CDR3 coding DNA: TGTGCCAGCAGTTACGGCCGGGACAGCTCTGGAAACACCATATATTTT. This chain links TRBV6-5 with TRBJ1-3; 7 bases map to TRBD1. Germline V gives CDR1 MNHEY, CDR2 SVGAGI. This CDR3 is built from 16 residues. Unmatched junction bases numbered 4, after V lost 2 bases and J lost 0 bases.